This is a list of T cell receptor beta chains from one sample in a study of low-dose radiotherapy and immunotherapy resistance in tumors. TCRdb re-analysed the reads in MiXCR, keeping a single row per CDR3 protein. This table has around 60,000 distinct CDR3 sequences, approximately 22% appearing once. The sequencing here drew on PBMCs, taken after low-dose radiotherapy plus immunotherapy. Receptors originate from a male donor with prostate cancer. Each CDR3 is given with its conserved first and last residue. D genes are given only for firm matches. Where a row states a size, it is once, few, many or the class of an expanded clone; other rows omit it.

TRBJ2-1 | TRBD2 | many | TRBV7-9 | TGTGCCAGCAGCATCCCACTAGCGGGAGTCAATGAGCAGTTCTTC | CASSIPLAGVNEQFF
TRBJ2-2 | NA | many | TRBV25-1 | TGTGCCAGCAGTGATCTCGGCGGGGAGCTGTTTTTT | CASSDLGGELFF
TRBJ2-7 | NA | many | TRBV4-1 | TGCGCCAGCAGCCTCGCCAGTTCCTACGAGCAGTACTTC | CASSLASSYEQYF
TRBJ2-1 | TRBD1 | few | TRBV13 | TGTGCCAGCAGCCCCAGACAGGGGGCGTTCTACAATGAGCAGTTCTTC | CASSPRQGAFYNEQFF
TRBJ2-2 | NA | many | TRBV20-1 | TGCAGTGCCTCATCGACAGTGGGCGCCGGGGAGCTGTTTTTT | CSASSTVGAGELFF
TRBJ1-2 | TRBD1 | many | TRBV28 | TGTGCCAGCAGGATACAGGGGGCGCACGTCTCTGGCTACACCTTC | CASRIQGAHVSGYTF
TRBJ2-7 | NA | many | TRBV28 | TGTGCCAGCAGTCCTCCAGGGCCTGTTTACGAGCAGTACTTC | CASSPPGPVYEQYF
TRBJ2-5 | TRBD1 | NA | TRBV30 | TGTGCCTGGACTCGGGACAGGCAAGAGACCCAGTACTTC | CAWTRDRQETQYF
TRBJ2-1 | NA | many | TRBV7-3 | TGTGCCAGCAGCTTAGATGCCTCCTACAATGAGCAGTTCTTC | CASSLDASYNEQFF
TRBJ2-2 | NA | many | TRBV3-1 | TGTGCCAGCAGCCAAGAGGGGGCGGGAACCGGGGAGCTGTTTTTT | CASSQEGAGTGELFF
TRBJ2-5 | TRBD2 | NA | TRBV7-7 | TGTGCTAGCAGCTTAACCCACGGGAGGGGGGAGACCCAGTACTTC | CASSLTHGRGETQYF
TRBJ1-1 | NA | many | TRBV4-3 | TGCGCCAGCAGCCAAGATATGGGGTCTGTAGCTTTCTTT | CASSQDMGSVAFF
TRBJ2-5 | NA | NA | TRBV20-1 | TGCAGTGCTAGACTGGCAGTTCAAGAGACCCAGTACTTC | CSARLAVQETQYF
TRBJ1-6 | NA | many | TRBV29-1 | TGCAGCGTGATTGAAGCCGGACGGGACATACCTCACTTT | CSVIEAGRDIPHF
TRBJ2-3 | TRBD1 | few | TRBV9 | TGTGCCAGCAGCGTAGCCCAGGAAGGGACAGGGGACCAGTATTTT | CASSVAQEGTGDQYF
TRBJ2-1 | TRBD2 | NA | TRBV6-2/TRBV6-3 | TGTGCCAGCAGACATAGCGGGGGGAGCATCAATGAGCAGTTCTTC | CASRHSGGSINEQFF
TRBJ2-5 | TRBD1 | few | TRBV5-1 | TGCGCCAGCAGCCCGGGGACAGGGCAAGAGACCCAGTACTTC | CASSPGTGQETQYF
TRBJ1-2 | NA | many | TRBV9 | TGTGCCAGCAGCGTAGTGGAAGGGACCTATGGCTACACCTTC | CASSVVEGTYGYTF
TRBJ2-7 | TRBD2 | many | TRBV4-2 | TGTGCCAGCAGCCAAAATCCAGCGGGCCGGGAGGTCTCCTACGAGCAGTACTTC | CASSQNPAGREVSYEQYF
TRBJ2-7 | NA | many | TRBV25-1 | TGTGCCAGCAGTGCACTGGAGCGGCCGTACGAGCAGTACTTC | CASSALERPYEQYF
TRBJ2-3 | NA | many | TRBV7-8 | TGTGCCAGCAGCTTAGATCTAGCGAACGTAGATACGCAGTATTTT | CASSLDLANVDTQYF
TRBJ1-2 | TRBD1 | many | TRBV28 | TGTGCCAGCAGTTCCTCAGGGACAGGGTCGGGTGGCTACACCTTC | CASSSSGTGSGGYTF
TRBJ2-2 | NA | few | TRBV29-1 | TGCAGCGTAGAAGCTCTACAGGGAAACACCGGGGAGCTGTTTTTT | CSVEALQGNTGELFF
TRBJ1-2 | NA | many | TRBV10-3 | TGTGCCATCAGTGAGCGGCAGCAGTATGGCTACACCTTC | CAISERQQYGYTF
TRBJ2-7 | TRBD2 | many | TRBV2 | TGTGCCAGCAGTGCCGGGCTAGCGGGAGGAAACGAGCAGTACTTC | CASSAGLAGGNEQYF
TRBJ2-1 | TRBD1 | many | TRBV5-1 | TGCGCCAGCAGCTTGGCCCCTATCGGGACAGGGGGCGGGAATGAGCAGTTCTTC | CASSLAPIGTGGGNEQFF
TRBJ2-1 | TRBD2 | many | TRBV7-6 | TGTGCCAGCAGCTTAGGACTAGCGGGAGCATATGAGCAGTTCTTC | CASSLGLAGAYEQFF